Detailed here is one T cell receptor beta chain. Its target is unknown. TCRdb keeps only in-frame clones here, not all; method: immunoSEQ multiplex PCR. The data contain about 66,000 clones, around 83% of them singletons. Researchers took blood at baseline, on cycle 4 day 1, and on cycle 7 day 1. This sample stems from a study of OX40 agonist ivuxolimab in advanced cancers. General study results and limits: Low normalized clonal expansion also occurred in some nonresponding patients.

The CDR3 is made up of 19 amino acids. Germline V gives CDR1 SGHRS, CDR2 YFSETQ. J was trimmed by 2 bases and V by 5 bases; bases with no gene match: 13. V usage is TRBV5-1 and J usage is TRBJ2-3; TRBD2 aligns across 14 bases. The sequence derives from an adult with an advanced solid tumor such as melanoma, head and neck, liver or kidney cancer. The sample in question was CD4+ or CD8+ T cells sorted from blood, obtained in a trial of the OX40 agonist ivuxolimab. CDR3 region: CASSPFGTSGRRDTDTQYF. The CDR3 region has the DNA TGCGCCAGCAGTCCTTTTGGGACTAGCGGGAGAAGGGACACAGATACGCAGTATTTT.